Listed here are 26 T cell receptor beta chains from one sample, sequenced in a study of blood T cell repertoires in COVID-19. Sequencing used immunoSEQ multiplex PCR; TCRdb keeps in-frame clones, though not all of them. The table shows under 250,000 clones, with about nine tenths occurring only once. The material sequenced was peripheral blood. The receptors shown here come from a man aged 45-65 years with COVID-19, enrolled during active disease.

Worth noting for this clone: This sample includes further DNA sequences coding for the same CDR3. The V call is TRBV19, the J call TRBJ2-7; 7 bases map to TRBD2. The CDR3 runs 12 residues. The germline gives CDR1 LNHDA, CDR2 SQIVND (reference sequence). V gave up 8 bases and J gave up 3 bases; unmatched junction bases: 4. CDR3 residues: CASSTSSYEQYF. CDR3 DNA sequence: TGTGCCAGTTCGACTAGCAGCTACGAGCAGTACTTC.

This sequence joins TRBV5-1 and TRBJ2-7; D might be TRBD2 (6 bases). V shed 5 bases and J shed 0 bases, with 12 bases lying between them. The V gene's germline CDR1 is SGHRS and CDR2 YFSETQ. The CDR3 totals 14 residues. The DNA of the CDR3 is TGCGCCAGCAGATGGGACTCCAGCTCCTACGAGCAGTACTTC. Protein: CASRWDSSSYEQYF.

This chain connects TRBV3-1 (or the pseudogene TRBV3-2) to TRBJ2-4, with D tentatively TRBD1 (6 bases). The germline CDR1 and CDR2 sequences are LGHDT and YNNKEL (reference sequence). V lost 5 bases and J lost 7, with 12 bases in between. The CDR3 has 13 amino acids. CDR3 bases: TGTGCCAGCAGCGAAACAGGGCTGAACATTCAGTACTTC. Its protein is CASSETGLNIQYF.

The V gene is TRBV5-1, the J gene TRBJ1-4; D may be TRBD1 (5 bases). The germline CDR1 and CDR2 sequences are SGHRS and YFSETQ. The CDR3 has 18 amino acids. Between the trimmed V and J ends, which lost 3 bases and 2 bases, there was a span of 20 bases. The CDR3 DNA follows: TGCGCCAGCAGCTCTGGGACTGATGTACGGAGGACTAATGAAAAACTGTTTTTT. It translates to CASSSGTDVRRTNEKLFF.

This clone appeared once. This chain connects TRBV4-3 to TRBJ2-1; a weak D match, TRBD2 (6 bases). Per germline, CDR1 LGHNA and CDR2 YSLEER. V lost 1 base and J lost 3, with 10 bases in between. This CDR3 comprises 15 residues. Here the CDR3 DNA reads TGCGCCAGCAGCCAAGCGTGGGGGGTCTACAATGAGCAGTTCTTC. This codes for CASSQAWGVYNEQFF.

Here the CDR3 reads CASSGRRGYTF. The CDR3 nucleotides read TGTGCCAGCAGTGGGCGTCGGGGCTACACCTTC. This chain connects TRBV3-1 (or the pseudogene TRBV3-2) to TRBJ1-2; D not resolved. V was shortened by 6 bases and J by 8 bases, with 10 bases between the two germline ends. The germline gives CDR1 LGHDT, CDR2 YNNKEL (reference sequence). The CDR3 extends over 11 amino acids.

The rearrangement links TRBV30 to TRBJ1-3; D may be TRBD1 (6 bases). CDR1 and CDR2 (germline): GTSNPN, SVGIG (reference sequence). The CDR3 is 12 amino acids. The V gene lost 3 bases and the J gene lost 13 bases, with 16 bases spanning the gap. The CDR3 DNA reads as TGTGCCTGGAGAAAAGACAGGTCGGGAATATATTTT. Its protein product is CAWRKDRSGIYF.

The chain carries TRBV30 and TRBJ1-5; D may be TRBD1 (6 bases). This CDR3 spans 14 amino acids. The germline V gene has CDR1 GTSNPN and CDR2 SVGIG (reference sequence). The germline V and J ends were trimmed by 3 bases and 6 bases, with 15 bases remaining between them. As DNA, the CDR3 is TGTGCCTGGAGCAGAACGAGGGGGAGTCAGCCCCAGCATTTT. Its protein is CAWSRTRGSQPQHF. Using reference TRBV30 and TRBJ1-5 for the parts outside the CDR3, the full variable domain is SQTIHQWPATLVQPVGSPLSLECTVEGTSNPNLYWYRQAAGRGLQLLFYSVGIGQISSEVPQNLSASRPQDRQFILSSKKLLLSDSGFYLCAWSRTRGSQPQHFGDGTRLSIL.

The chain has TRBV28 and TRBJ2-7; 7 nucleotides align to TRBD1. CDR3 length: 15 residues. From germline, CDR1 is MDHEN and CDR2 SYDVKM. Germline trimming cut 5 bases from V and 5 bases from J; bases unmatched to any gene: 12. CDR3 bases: TGTGCCAGCAGTGAGACAGGGAAGGGCCGCCACGAGCAGTACTTC. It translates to CASSETGKGRHEQYF.

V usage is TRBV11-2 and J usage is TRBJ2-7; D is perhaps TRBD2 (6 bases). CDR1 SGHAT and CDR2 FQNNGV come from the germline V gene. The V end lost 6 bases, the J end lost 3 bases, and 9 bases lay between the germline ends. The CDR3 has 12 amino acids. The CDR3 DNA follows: TGTGCCAGCAGGCGGGATCACTACGAGCAGTACTTC. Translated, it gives CASRRDHYEQYF.

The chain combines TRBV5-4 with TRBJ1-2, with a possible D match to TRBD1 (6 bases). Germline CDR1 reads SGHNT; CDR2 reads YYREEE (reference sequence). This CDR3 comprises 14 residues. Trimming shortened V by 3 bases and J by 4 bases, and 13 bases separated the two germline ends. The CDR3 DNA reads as TGTGCCAGCAGCTACGCACAGGGTATCTATGGCTACACCTTC. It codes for CASSYAQGIYGYTF.

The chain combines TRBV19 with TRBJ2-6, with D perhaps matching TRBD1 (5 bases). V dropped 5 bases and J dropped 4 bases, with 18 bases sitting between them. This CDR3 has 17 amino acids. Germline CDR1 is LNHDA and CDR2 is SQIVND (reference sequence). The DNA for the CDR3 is TGTGCCAGTAGTTCCCACGCTGGGGCGTCGGGGGCCAACGTCCTGACTTTC. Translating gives CASSSHAGASGANVLTF.

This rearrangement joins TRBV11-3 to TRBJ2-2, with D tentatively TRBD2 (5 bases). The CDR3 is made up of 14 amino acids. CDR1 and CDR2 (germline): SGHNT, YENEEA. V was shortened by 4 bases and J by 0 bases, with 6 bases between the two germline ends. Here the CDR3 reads CASSSGTNTGELFF. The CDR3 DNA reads TGTGCCAGCAGCTCCGGGACGAACACCGGGGAGCTGTTTTTT. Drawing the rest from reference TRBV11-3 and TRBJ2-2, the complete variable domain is EAGVVQSPRYKIIEKKQPVAFWCNPISGHNTLYWYLQNLGQGPELLIRYENEEAVDDSQLPKDRFSAERLKGVDSTLKIQPAELGDSAVYLCASSSGTNTGELFFGEGSRLTVL.

CDR3 sequence (DNA): TGTGCCACCAGTGATTTGTCGGACAGGGGGCTTGCGAACACCGGGGAGCTGTTTTTT. Protein: CATSDLSDRGLANTGELFF. The chain is built from TRBV24-1 and TRBJ2-2; 11 bases are a match to TRBD1. Germline V lookup: CDR1 KGHDR, CDR2 SFDVKD. The CDR3 spans 19 residues. Unmatched junction bases numbered 5, after V lost 0 bases and J lost 0 bases.

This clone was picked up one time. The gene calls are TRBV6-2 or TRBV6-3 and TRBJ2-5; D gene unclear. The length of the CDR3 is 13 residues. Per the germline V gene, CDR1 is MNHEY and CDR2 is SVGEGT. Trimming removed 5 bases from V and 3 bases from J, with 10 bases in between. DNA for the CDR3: TGTGCCAGCAGTAGCACAGAAGAAGAGACCCAGTACTTC. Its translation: CASSSTEEETQYF.

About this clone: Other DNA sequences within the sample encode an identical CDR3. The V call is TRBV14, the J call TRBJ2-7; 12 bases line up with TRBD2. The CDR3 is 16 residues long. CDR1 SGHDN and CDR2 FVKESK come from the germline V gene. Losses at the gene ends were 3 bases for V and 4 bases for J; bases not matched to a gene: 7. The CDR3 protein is CASSHQRLAGGYEQYF. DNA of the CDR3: TGTGCCAGCAGCCACCAGAGGCTAGCGGGAGGGTACGAGCAGTACTTC.

This CDR3 is CAISEKGGDGYTF. CDR3 sequence (DNA): TGTGCCATCAGTGAGAAGGGGGGGGATGGCTACACCTTC. The chain uses TRBV10-3 and TRBJ1-2; D is possibly TRBD1 (6 bases). Germline CDR1 and CDR2: ENHRY and SYGVKD. The CDR3 runs 13 residues. The V and J ends lost 2 bases and 6 bases respectively, with 10 bases between them.

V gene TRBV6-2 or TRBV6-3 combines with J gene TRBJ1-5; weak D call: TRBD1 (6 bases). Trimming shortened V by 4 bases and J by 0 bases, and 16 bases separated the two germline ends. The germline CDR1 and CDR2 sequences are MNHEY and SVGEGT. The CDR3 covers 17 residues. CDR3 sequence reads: CASSSKRLGGSNQPQHF. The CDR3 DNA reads TGTGCCAGCAGTTCCAAGCGCTTAGGGGGTAGCAATCAGCCCCAGCATTTT.

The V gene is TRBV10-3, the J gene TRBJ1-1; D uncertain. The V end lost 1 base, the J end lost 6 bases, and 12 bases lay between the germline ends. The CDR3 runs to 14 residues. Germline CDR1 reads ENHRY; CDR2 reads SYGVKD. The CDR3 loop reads CAISELGFDSEAFF. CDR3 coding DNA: TGTGCCATCAGTGAGTTGGGCTTTGATTCTGAAGCTTTCTTT.

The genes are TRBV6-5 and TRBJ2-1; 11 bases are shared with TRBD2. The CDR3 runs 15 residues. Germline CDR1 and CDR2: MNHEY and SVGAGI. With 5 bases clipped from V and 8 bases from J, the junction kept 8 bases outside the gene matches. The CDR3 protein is CASSRLAGFIDEQFF. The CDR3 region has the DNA TGTGCCAGCAGTCGACTAGCGGGATTTATCGATGAGCAGTTCTTC.

The CDR3 DNA follows: TGCGCCAGCAGCCAGGACAGTAGGAGAGGAGAGACCCAGTACTTC. Residues: CASSQDSRRGETQYF. The genes are TRBV5-1 and TRBJ2-5; D is possibly TRBD1 (6 bases). Trimming removed 4 bases from V and 4 bases from J, with 17 bases in between. Germline V gives CDR1 SGHRS, CDR2 YFSETQ. The CDR3 contains 15 residues.

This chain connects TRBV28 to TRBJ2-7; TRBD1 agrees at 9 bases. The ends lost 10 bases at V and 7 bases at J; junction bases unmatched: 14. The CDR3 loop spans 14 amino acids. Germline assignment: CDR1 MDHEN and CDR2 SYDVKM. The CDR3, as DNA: TGTGCCATTTCGACAGGGGGAACATCGGGGGAGCAGTACTTC. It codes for CAISTGGTSGEQYF.

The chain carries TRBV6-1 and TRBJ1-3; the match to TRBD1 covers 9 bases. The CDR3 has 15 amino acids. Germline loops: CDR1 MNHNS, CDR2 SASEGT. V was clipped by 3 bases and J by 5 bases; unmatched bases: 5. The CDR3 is CASSDLGTGRNTIYF. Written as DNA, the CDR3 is TGTGCCAGCAGTGACCTAGGGACAGGGAGAAACACCATATATTTT.

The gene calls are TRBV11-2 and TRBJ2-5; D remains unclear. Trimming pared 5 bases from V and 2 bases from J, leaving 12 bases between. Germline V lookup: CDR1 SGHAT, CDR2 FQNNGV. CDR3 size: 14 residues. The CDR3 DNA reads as TGTGCCAGCAGCGGTAGGTGGAGACAAGAGACCCAGTACTTC. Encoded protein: CASSGRWRQETQYF.

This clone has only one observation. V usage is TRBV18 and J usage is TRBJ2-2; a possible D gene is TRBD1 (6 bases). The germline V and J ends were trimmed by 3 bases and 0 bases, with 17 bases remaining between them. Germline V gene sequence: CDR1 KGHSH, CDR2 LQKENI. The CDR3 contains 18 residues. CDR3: CASSPTGNRFANTGELFF. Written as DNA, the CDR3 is TGTGCCAGCTCACCCACAGGGAACCGGTTCGCGAACACCGGGGAGCTGTTTTTT.

The CDR3 protein is CASSWTGNNEQFF. The CDR3 bases are TGCGCCAGCAGTTGGACAGGGAACAATGAGCAGTTCTTC. J is TRBJ2-1 and V is TRBV5-1, with 8 bases that match TRBD1. The CDR3 length is 13 residues. Trimming cost V 5 bases and J 5 bases; bases outside gene matches: 3. Germline CDR1 is SGHRS and CDR2 is YFSETQ.